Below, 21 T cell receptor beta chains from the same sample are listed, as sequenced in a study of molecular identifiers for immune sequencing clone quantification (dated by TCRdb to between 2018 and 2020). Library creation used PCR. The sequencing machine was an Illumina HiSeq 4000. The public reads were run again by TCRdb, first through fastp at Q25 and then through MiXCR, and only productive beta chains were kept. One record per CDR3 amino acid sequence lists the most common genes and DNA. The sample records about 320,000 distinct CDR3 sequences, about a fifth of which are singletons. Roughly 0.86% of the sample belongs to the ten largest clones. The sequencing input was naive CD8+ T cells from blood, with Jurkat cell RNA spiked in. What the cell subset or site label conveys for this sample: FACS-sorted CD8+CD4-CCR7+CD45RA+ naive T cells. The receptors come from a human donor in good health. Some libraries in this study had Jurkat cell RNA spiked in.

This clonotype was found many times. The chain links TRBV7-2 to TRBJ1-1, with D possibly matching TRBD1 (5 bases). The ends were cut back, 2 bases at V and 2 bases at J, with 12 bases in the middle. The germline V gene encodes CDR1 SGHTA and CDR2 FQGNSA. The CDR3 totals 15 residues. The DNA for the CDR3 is TGTGCCAGCAGCTTATGGGCACAGGTCAACACTGAAGCTTTCTTT. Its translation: CASSLWAQVNTEAFF.

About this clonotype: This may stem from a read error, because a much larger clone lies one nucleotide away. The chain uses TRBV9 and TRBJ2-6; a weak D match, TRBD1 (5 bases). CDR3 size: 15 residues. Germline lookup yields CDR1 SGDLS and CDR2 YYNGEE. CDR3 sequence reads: CASSVGGSGANVQTF. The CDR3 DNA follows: TGTGCCAGCAGCGTAGGCGGCTCTGGGGCCAACGTCCAGACTTTC.

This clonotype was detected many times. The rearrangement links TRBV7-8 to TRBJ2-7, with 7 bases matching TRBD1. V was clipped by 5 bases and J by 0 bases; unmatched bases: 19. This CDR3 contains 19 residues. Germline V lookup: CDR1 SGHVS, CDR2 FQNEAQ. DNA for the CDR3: TGTGCCAGCAGCCTGGCCCGTAGGACAGGCACTTCTTTCTCCTACGAGCAGTACTTC. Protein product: CASSLARRTGTSFSYEQYF.

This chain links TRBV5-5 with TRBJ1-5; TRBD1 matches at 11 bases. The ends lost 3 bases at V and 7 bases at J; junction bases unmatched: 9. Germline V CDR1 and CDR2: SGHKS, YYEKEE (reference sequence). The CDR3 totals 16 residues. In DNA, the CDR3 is TGTGCCAGCAGCTCCGGACAGGGGGCTGGATGGCAGCCCCAGCATTTT. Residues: CASSSGQGAGWQPQHF.

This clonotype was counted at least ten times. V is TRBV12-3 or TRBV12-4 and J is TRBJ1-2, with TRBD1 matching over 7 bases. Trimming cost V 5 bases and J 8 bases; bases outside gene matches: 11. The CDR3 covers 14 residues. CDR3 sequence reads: CASSPGQDLRGYTF. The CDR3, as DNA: TGTGCCAGCAGTCCAGGACAGGATCTGAGGGGCTACACCTTC.

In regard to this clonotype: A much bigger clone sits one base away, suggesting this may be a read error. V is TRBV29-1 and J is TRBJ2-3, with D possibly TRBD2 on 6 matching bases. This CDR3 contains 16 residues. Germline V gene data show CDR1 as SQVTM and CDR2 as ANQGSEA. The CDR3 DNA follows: TGCAGCGCTGAAGAAGCCCAGGGAGGTCTCACAGATACGCAGTATTTT. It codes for CSAEEAQGGLTDTQYF.

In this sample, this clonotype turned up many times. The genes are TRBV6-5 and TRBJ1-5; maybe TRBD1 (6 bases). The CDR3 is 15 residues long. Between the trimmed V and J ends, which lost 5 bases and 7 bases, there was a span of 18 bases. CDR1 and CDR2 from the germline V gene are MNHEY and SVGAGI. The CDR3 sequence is CASSPQDGGTQPQHF. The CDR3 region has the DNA TGTGCCAGCAGTCCCCAGGATGGGGGCACCCAGCCCCAGCATTTT.

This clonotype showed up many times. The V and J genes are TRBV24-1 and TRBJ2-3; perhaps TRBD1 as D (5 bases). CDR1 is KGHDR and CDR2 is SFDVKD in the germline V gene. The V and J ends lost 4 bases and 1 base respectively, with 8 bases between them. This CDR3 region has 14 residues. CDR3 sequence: CATSEGARTDTQYF. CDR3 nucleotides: TGTGCCACCAGTGAAGGGGCCCGCACAGATACGCAGTATTTT.

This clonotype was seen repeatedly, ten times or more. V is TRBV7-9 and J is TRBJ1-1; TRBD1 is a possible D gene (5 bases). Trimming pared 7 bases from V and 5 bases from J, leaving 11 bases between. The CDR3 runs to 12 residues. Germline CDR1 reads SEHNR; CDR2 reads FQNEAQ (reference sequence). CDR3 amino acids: CASMLGETEAFF. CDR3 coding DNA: TGTGCCAGCATGCTGGGGGAAACTGAAGCTTTCTTT.

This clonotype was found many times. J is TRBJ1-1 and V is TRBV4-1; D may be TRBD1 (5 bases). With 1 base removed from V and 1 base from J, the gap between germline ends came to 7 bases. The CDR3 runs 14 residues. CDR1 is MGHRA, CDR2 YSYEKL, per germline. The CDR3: CASSQGGTNTEAFF. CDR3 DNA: TGCGCCAGCAGCCAAGGGGGCACGAACACTGAAGCTTTCTTT.

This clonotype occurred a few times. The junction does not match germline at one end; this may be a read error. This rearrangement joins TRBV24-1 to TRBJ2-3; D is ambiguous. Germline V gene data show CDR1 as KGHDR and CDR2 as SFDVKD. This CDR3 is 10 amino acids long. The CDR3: CATGLDTQCF. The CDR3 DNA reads TGTGCCACCGGTTTAGATACGCAGTGTTTT.

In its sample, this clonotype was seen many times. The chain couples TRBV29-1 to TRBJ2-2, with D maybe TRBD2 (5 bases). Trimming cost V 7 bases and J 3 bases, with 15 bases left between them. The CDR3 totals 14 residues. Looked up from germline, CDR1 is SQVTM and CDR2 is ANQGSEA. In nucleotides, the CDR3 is TGCAGCGGGAAGGCAGAGCGGTACACCGGGGAGCTGTTTTTT. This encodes CSGKAERYTGELFF.

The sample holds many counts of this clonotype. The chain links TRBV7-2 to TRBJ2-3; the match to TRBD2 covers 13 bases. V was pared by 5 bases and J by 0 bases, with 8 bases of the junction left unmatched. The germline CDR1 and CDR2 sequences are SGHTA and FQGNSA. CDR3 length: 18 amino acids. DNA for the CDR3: TGTGCCAGCAGCCAGACTAGCGGGGGGCTTCTGAGCACAGATACGCAGTATTTT. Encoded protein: CASSQTSGGLLSTDTQYF. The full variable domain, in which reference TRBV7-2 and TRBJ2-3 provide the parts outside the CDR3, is GAGVSQSPSNKVTEKGKDVELRCDPISGHTALYWYRQSLGQGLEFLIYFQGNSAPDKSGLPSDRFSAERTGGSVSTLTIQRTQQEDSAVYLCASSQTSGGLLSTDTQYFGPGTRLTVL.

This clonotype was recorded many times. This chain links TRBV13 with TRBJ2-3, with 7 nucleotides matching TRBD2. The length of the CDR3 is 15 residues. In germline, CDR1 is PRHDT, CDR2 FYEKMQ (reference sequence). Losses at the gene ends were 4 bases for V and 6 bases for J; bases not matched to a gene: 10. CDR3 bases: TGTGCCAGCAGCTCACCGGGGGGTTTCGTGGATACGCAGTATTTT. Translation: CASSSPGGFVDTQYF. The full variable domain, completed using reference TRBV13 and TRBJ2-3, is AAGVIQSPRHLIKEKRETATLKCYPIPRHDTVYWYQQGPGQDPQFLISFYEKMQSDKGSIPDRFSAQQFSDYHSELNMSSLELGDSALYFCASSSPGGFVDTQYFGPGTRLTVL.

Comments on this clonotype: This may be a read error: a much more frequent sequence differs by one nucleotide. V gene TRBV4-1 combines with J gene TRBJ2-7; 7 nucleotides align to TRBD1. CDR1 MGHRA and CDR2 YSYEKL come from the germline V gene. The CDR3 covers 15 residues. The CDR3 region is CASSLRQGSSYERYF. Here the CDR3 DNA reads TGCGCCAGCAGCCTCCGACAGGGAAGCTCCTACGAGCGGTACTTC.

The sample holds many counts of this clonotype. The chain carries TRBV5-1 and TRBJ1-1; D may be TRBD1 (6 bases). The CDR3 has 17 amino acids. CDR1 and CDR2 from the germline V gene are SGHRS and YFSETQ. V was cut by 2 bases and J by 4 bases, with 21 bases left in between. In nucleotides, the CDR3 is TGCGCCAGCAGCTTTTCACTTCAATCAGGGGTTAGCACTGAAGCTTTCTTT. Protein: CASSFSLQSGVSTEAFF.

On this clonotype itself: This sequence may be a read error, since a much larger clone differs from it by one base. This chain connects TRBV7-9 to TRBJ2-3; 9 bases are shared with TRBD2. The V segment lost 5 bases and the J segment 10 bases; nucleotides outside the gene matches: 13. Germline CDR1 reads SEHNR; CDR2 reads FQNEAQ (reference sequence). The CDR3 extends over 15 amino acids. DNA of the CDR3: TGTGCCAGCAGCCCCCGGACTAGCGAGTATAATGCGCAGTATTTT. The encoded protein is CASSPRTSEYNAQYF.

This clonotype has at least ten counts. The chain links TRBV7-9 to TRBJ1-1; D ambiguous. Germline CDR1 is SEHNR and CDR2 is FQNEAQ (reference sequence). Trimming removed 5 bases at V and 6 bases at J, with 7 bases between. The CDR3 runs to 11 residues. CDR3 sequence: CASSHDPEAFF. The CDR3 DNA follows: TGTGCCAGCAGCCACGACCCTGAAGCTTTCTTT.

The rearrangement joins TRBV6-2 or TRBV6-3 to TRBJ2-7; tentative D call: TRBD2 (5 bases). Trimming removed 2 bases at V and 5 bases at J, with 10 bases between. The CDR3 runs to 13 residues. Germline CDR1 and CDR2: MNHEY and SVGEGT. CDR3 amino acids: CASSYPWTDEQYF. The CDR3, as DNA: TGTGCCAGCAGTTACCCTTGGACTGACGAGCAGTACTTC.

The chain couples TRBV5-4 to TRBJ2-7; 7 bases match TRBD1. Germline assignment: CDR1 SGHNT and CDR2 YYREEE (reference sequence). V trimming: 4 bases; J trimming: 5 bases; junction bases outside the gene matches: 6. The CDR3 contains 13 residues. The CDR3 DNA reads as TGTGCCAGCAGCCTGACAGGGTTCAACGAGCAGTACTTC. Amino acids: CASSLTGFNEQYF. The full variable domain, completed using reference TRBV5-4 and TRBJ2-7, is ETGVTQSPTHLIKTRGQQVTLRCSSQSGHNTVSWYQQALGQGPQFIFQYYREEENGRGNFPPRFSGLQFPNYSSELNVNALELDDSALYLCASSLTGFNEQYFGPGTRLTVT.

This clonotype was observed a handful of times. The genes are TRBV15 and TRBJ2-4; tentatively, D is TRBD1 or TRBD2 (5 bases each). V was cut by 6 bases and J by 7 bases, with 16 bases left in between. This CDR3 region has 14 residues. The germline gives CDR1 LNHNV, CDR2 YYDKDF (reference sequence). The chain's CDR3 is CATSLTWGYNIQYF. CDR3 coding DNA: TGTGCCACCAGTTTGACTTGGGGGTATAACATTCAGTACTTC.